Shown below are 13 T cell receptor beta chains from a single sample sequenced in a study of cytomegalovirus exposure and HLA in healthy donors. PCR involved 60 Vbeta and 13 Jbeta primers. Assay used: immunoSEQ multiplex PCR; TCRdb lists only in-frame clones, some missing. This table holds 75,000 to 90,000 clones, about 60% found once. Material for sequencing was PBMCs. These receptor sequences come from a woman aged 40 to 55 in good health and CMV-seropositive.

CDR3: CASSPPLAGGPDTQYF. CDR3 sequence (DNA): TGCGCCAGCAGCCCGCCCTTAGCGGGAGGGCCAGATACGCAGTATTTT. The chain is built from TRBV5-1 and TRBJ2-3; 11 nucleotides align to TRBD2. V gave up 4 bases and J gave up 4 bases; unmatched junction bases: 8. The germline CDR1 and CDR2 sequences are SGHRS and YFSETQ. The CDR3 covers 16 residues.

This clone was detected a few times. The CDR3 region has the DNA TGCGCCAGCAGTCCCGAGACAGTCTCTGGAAACACCATATATTTT. Amino acid sequence: CASSPETVSGNTIYF. The chain employs TRBV5-1 and TRBJ1-3, with a possible D match to TRBD1 (5 bases). V lost 5 bases to trimming and J lost 0 bases, with 12 bases between them. The CDR3 is 15 amino acids. Germline CDR1 SGHRS, CDR2 YFSETQ.

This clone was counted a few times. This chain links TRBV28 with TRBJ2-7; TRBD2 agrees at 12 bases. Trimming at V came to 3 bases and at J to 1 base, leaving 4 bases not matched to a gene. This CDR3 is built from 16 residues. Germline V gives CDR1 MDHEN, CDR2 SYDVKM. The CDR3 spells CASSFRTSGASYEQYF. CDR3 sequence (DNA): TGTGCCAGCAGTTTCCGGACTAGCGGGGCTTCCTACGAGCAGTACTTC.

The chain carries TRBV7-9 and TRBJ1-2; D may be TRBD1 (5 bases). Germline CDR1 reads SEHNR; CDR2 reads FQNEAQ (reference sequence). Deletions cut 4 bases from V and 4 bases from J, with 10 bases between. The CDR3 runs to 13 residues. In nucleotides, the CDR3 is TGTGCCAGCAGCTCACAGGACCTCTATGGCTACACCTTC. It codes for CASSSQDLYGYTF. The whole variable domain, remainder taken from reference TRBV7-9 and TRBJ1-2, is DTGVSQNPRHKITKRGQNVTFRCDPISEHNRLYWYRQTLGQGPEFLTYFQNEAQLEKSRLLSDRFSAERPKGSFSTLEIQRTEQGDSAMYLCASSSQDLYGYTFGSGTRLTVV.

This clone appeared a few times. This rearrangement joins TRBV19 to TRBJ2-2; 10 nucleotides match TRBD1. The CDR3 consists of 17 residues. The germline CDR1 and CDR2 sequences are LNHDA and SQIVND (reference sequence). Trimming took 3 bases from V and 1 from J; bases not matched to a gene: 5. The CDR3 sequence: CASSMLGQGKNTGELFF. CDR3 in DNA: TGTGCCAGTAGTATGCTGGGACAGGGGAAGAACACCGGGGAGCTGTTTTTT.

CDR3 loop: CASSFPTGGAAYNEQFF. The CDR3 DNA reads TGTGCCAGCAGTTTCCCGACCGGGGGGGCCGCCTACAATGAGCAGTTCTTC. The J gene is TRBJ2-1, the V gene TRBV28; 8 bases align to TRBD2. V lost 3 bases to trimming and J lost 2 bases; unmatched junction nucleotides: 9. This CDR3 contains 17 residues. Germline CDR1 MDHEN, CDR2 SYDVKM. The variable domain in full, completed from reference TRBV28 and TRBJ2-1, reads DVKVTQSSRYLVKRTGEKVFLECVQDMDHENMFWYRQDPGLGLRLIYFSYDVKMKEKGDIPEGYSVSREKKERFSLILESASTNQTSMYLCASSFPTGGAAYNEQFFGPGTRLTVL.

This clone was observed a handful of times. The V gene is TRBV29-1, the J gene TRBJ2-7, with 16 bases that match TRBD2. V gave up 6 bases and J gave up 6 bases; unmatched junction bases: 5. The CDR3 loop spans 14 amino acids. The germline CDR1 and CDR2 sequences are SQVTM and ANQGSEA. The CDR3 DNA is TGCAGCGTCGGGACTAGCGGGAGGGCGGGCGAGCAGTACTTC. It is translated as CSVGTSGRAGEQYF.

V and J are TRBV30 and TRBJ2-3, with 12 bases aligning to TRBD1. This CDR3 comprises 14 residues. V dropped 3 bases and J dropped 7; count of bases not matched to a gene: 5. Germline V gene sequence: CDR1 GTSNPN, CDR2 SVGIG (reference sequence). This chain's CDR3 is CAWSGTGGANTQYF. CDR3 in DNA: TGTGCCTGGAGCGGGACAGGGGGCGCGAATACGCAGTATTTT.

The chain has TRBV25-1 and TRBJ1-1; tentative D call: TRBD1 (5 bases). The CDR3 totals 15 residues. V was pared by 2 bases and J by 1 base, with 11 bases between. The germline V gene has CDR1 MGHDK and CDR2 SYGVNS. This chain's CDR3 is CASSEATVTNTEAFF. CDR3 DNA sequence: TGTGCCAGCAGTGAAGCGACAGTTACGAACACTGAAGCTTTCTTT.

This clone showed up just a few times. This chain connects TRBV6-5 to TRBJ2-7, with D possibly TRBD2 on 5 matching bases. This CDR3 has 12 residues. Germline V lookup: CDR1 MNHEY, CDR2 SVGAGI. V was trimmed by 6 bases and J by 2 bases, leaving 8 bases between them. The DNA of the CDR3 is TGTGCCAGCAGACGGGGTCCCTACGAGCAGTACTTC. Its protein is CASRRGPYEQYF.

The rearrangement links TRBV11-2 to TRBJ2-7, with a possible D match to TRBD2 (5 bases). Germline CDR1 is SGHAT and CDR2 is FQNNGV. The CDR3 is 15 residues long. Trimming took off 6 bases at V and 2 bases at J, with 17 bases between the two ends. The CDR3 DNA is TGTGCCAGCAGGGGAGATCCCGCAGGCACCTACGAGCAGTACTTC. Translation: CASRGDPAGTYEQYF.

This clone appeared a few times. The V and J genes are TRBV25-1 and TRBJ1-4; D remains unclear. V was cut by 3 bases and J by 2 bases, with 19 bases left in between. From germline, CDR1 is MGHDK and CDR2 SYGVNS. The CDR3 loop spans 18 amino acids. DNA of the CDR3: TGTGCCAGCAGTGAGGGAGTCCGTGGCTTCGGGACTAATGAAAAACTGTTTTTT. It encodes CASSEGVRGFGTNEKLFF.

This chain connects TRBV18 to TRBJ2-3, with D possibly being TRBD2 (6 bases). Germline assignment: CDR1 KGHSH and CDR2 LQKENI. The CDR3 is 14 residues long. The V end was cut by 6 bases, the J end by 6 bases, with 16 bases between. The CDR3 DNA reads TGTGCCAGCTCGCGTCCGGGAGCGTGGGATACGCAGTATTTT. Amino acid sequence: CASSRPGAWDTQYF.